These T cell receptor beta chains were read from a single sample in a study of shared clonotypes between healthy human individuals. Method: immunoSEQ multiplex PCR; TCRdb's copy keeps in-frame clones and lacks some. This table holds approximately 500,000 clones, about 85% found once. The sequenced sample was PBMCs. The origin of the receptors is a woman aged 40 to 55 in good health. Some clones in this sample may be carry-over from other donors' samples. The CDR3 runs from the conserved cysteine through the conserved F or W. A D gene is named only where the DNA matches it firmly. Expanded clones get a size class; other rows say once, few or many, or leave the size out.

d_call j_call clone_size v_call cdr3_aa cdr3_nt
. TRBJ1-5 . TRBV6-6 CASSYPTNQPQHF TGTGCCAGCAGTTACCCCACGAACCAGCCCCAGCATTTT
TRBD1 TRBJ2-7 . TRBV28 CASSSAGTGYHEQYF TGTGCCAGCAGTTCCGCCGGGACAGGGTACCACGAGCAGTACTTC
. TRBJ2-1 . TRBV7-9 CASSLRGALVDEQFF TGTGCCAGCAGCCTCAGGGGGGCCCTCGTGGATGAGCAGTTCTTC
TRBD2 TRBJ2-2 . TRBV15 CATSRDAGRSTGELFF TGTGCCACCAGCAGAGATGCCGGGAGGAGCACCGGGGAGCTGTTTTTT
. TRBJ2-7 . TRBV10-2 CASSSSSYEQYF TGCGCCAGCAGTTCGAGCTCCTACGAGCAGTACTTC
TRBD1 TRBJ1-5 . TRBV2 CASSGTGGVQPQHF TGTGCCAGCAGCGGGACAGGGGGCGTTCAGCCCCAGCATTTT
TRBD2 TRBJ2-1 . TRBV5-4 CASSWGTSGSVEYNEQFF TGTGCCAGCAGCTGGGGGACTAGCGGGAGTGTGGAGTACAATGAGCAGTTCTTC
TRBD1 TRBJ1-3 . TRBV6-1 CASSVLGQGAGNTIYF TGTGCCAGCAGTGTACTCGGACAGGGCGCCGGAAACACCATATATTTT
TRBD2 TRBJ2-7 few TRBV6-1 CASGEGSGSMYEQYF TGTGCCAGCGGCGAGGGTAGCGGGAGTATGTACGAGCAGTACTTC
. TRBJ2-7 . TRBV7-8 CASSPGAAGGSYEQYF TGTGCCAGCAGCCCCGGGGCGGCAGGCGGATCCTACGAGCAGTACTTC
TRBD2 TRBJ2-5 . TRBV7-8 CASSPGLAGIQETQYF TGTGCCAGCAGCCCGGGACTAGCGGGCATACAAGAGACCCAGTACTTC
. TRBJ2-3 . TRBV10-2 CATRGTEWKDTQYF TGCGCCACCAGGGGGACTGAATGGAAAGATACGCAGTATTTT
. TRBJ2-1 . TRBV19 CASSADRGHPDDEQFF TGTGCCAGTAGCGCCGACCGGGGACATCCGGACGATGAGCAGTTCTTC
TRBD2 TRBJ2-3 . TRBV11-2 CASSQGLAPDTQYF TGTGCCAGCAGCCAAGGACTAGCGCCAGATACGCAGTATTTT
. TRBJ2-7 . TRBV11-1 CASSPPWRDGPTYEQYF TGTGCCAGCAGCCCCCCATGGCGGGATGGGCCGACCTACGAGCAGTACTTC
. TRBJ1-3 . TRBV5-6 CASSLDSGMDTIYF TGTGCCAGCAGCTTGGATTCGGGGATGGACACCATATATTTT
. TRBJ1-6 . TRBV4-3 CASSQEKDQGRSPLHF TGCGCCAGCAGCCAAGAGAAGGATCAGGGAAGATCACCCCTCCACTTT
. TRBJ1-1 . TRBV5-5 CASSLAGGTDTEAFF TGTGCCAGCAGCTTGGCCGGGGGAACGGACACTGAAGCTTTCTTT
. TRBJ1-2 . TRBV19 CASSRPPWNGYTF TGTGCCAGTAGTAGACCCCCCTGGAATGGCTACACCTTC
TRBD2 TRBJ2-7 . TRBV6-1 CASSVSGTSSVEQYF TGTGCCAGCAGTGTATCCGGGACTAGCTCGGTCGAGCAGTACTTC
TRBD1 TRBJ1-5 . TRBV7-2 CASSLVGQGAIGQPQHF TGTGCCAGCAGCTTAGTGGGACAGGGGGCGATCGGTCAGCCCCAGCATTTT
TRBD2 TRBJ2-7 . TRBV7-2 CASSRQRDGLYEQYF TGTGCCAGCAGTCGCCAGCGGGACGGTTTATACGAGCAGTACTTC
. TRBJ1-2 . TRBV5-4 CASSTYAGPLGYTF TGTGCCAGCAGCACCTACGCCGGGCCCCTTGGCTACACCTTC
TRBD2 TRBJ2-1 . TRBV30 CAWRGGGAGVEQFF TGTGCCTGGAGAGGAGGAGGAGCGGGAGTTGAGCAGTTCTTC
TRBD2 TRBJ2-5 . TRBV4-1 CASSQDPPWTSGRTKETQYF TGCGCCAGCAGCCAAGATCCGCCCTGGACTAGCGGGAGGACCAAAGAGACCCAGTACTTC
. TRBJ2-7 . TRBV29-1 CSAKGVSSYEQYF TGCAGCGCCAAGGGCGTGAGCTCCTACGAGCAGTACTTC
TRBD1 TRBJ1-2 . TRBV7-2 CASTHAGTGSDGYTF TGTGCCAGCACCCATGCCGGGACAGGGAGCGATGGCTACACCTTC
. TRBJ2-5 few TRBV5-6 CASSLAEGGLTAQYF TGTGCCAGCAGCTTGGCCGAGGGCGGGTTGACCGCCCAGTACTTC
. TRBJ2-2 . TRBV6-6 CASSKGFMNTGELFF TGTGCCAGCAGCAAGGGGTTCATGAACACCGGGGAGCTGTTTTTT
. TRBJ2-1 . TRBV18 CASSPLTRMGNEQFF TGTGCCAGCTCACCATTAACTAGAATGGGGAATGAGCAGTTCTTC
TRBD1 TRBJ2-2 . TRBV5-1 CASSLASGQGYTGELFF TGCGCCAGCAGCTTGGCCTCGGGACAGGGTTACACCGGGGAGCTGTTTTTT
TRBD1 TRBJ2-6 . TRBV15 CATSRAGTGFSGANVLTF TGTGCCACCAGCCGCGCCGGGACAGGGTTCTCTGGGGCCAACGTCCTGACTTTC
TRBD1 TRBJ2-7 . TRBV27 CASSWGSGTGKYEQYF TGTGCCAGCAGTTGGGGATCCGGGACAGGGAAATACGAGCAGTACTTC
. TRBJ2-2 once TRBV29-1 CSGGREHRGAVF TGCAGCGGGGGACGTGAACACCGGGGAGCTGTTTTT
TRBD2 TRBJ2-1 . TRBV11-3 CASSSFSGRSYNEQFF TGTGCCAGCAGCTCATTTAGCGGGAGAAGCTACAATGAGCAGTTCTTC
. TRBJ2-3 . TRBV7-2 CASSSRTATDTQYF TGTGCCAGCAGCTCGAGGACAGCCACAGATACGCAGTATTTT
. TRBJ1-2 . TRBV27 CASSPTGDYGYTF TGTGCCAGCAGTCCTACGGGGGACTATGGCTACACCTTC